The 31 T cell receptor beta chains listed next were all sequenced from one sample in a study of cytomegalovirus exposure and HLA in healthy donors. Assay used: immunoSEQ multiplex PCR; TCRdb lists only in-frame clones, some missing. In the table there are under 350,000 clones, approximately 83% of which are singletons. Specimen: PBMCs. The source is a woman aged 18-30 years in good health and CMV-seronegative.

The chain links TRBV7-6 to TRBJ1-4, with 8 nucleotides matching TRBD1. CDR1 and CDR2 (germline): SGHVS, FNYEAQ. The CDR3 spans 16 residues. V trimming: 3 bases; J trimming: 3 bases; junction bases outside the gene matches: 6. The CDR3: CASSLGQALANEKLFF. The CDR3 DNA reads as TGTGCCAGCAGCTTGGGACAGGCCCTCGCTAATGAAAAACTGTTTTTT.

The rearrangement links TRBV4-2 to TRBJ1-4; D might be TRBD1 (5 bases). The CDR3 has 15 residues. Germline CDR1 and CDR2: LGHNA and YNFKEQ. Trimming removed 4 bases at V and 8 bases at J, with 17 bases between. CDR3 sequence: CASSPRGGVEEKLFF. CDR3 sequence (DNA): TGTGCCAGCAGCCCCCGGGGAGGGGTGGAGGAAAAACTGTTTTTT.

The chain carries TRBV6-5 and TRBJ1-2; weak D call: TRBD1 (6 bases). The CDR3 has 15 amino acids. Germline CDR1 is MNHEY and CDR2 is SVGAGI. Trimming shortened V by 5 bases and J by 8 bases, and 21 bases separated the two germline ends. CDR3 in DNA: TGTGCCAGCAGTCCACGAACCGGGACAAGGGTAGGCTACACCTTC. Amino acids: CASSPRTGTRVGYTF.

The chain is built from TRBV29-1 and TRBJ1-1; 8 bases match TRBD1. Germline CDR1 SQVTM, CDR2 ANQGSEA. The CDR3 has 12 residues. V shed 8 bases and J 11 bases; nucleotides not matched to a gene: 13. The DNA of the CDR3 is TGCAGCCCTCGTATCCAGGGGGACAGGGCTTTCTTT. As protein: CSPRIQGDRAFF.

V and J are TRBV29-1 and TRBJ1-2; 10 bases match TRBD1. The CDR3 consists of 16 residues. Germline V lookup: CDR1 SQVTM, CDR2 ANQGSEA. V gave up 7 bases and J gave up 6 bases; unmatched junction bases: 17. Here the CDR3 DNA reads TGCAGCGCCCCCGATTACGACAGGGGGCGCAGCGATGGCTACACCTTC. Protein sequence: CSAPDYDRGRSDGYTF.

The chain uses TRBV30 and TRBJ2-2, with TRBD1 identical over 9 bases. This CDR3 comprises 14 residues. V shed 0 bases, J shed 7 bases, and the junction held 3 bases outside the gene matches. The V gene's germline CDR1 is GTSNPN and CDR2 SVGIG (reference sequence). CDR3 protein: CAWSVQGAGGELFF. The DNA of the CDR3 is TGTGCCTGGAGTGTACAGGGGGCGGGCGGGGAGCTGTTTTTT.

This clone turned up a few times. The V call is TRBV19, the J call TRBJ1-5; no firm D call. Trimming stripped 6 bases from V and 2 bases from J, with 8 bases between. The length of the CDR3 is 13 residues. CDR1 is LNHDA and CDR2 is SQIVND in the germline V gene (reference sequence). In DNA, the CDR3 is TGTGCCAGTAGGCGGGATGGCAATCAGCCCCAGCATTTT. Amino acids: CASRRDGNQPQHF.

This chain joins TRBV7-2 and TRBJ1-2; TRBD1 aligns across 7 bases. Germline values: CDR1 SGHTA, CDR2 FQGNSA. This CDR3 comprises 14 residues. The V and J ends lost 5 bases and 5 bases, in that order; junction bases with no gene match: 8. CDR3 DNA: TGTGCCAGCAGCCCGGGACAGATACCTTATGGCTACACCTTC. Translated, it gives CASSPGQIPYGYTF.

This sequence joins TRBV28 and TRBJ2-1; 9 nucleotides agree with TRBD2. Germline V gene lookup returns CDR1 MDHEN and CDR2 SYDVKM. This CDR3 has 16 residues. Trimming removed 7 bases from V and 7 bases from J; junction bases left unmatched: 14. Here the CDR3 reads CASKIAGVFGKNEQFF. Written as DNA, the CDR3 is TGTGCCAGCAAAATAGCGGGAGTATTCGGTAAAAATGAGCAGTTCTTC.

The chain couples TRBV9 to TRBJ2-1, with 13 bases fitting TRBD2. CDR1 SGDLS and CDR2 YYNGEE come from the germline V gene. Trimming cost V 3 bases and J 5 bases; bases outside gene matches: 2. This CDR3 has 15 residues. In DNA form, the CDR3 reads TGTGCCAGCAGCGCCGGGACTAGCGGGAACAATGAGCAGTTCTTC. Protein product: CASSAGTSGNNEQFF.

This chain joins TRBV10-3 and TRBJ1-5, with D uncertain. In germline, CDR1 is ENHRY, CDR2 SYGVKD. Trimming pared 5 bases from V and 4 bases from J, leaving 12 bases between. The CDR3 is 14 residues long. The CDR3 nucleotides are TGTGCCATCAGTCAACATGGCCAAAATCAGCCCCAGCATTTT. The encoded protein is CAISQHGQNQPQHF.

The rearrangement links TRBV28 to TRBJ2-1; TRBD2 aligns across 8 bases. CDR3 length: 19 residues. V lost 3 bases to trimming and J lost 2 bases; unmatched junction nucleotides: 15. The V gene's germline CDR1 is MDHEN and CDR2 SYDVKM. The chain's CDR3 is CASSFPLRAGESTYNEQFF. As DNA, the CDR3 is TGTGCCAGCAGTTTCCCTCTAAGAGCGGGGGAATCAACCTACAATGAGCAGTTCTTC.

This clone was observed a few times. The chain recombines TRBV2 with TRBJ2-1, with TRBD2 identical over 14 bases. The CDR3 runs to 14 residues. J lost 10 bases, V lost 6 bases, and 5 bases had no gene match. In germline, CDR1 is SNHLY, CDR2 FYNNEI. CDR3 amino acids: CASRWTSGGREQFF. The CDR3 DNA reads TGTGCCAGCAGATGGACTAGCGGGGGGAGAGAGCAGTTCTTC. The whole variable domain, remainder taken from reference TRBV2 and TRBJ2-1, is EPEVTQTPSHQVTQMGQEVILRCVPISNHLYFYWYRQILGQKVEFLVSFYNNEISEKSEIFDDQFSVERPDGSNFTLKIRSTKLEDSAMYFCASRWTSGGREQFFGPGTRLTVL.

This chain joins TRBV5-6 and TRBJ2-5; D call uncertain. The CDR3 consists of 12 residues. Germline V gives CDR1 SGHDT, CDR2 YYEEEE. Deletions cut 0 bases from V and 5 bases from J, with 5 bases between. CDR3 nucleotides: TGTGCCAGCAGCTTGGTCCAGGAGACCCAGTACTTC. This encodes CASSLVQETQYF.

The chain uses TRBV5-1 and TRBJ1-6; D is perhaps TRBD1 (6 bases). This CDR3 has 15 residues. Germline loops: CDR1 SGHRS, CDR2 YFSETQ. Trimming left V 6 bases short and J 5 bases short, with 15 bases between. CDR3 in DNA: TGCGCCAGCACCGACCGACAGGCGGATAATTCACCCCTCCACTTT. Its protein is CASTDRQADNSPLHF.

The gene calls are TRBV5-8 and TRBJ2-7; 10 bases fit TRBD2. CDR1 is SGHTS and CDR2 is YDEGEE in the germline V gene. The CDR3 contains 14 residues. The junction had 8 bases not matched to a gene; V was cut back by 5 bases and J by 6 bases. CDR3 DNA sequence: TGTGCCAGCAGAGGAGCGGGGGGGCGGGTCGAGCAGTACTTC. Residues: CASRGAGGRVEQYF.

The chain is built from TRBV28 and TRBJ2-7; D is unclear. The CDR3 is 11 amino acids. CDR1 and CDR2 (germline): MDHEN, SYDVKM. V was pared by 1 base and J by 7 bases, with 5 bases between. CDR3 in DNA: TGTGCCAGCAGTTTATACGGTGAGCAGTACTTC. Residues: CASSLYGEQYF. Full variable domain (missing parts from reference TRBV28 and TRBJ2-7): DVKVTQSSRYLVKRTGEKVFLECVQDMDHENMFWYRQDPGLGLRLIYFSYDVKMKEKGDIPEGYSVSREKKERFSLILESASTNQTSMYLCASSLYGEQYFGPGTRLTVT.

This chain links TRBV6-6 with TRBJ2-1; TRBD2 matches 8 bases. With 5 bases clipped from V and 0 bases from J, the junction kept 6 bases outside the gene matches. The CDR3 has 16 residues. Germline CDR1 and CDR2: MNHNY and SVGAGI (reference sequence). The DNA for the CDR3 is TGTGCCAGCAGTCGGGCGGGAGGTACCTCCTACAATGAGCAGTTCTTC. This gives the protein CASSRAGGTSYNEQFF.

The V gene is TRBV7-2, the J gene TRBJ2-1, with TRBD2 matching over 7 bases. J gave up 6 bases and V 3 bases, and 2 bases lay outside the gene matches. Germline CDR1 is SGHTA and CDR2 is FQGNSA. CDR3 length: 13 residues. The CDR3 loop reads CASSFSGLNEQFF. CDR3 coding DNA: TGTGCCAGCAGCTTTAGCGGGCTCAATGAGCAGTTCTTC. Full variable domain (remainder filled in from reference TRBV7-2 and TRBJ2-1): GAGVSQSPSNKVTEKGKDVELRCDPISGHTALYWYRQSLGQGLEFLIYFQGNSAPDKSGLPSDRFSAERTGGSVSTLTIQRTQQEDSAVYLCASSFSGLNEQFFGPGTRLTVL.

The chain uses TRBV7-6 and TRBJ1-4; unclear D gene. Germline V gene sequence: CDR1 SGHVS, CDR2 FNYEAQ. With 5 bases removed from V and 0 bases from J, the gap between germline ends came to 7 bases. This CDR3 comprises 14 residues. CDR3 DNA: TGTGCCAGCAGCCCCGGGACAACTAATGAAAAACTGTTTTTT. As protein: CASSPGTTNEKLFF. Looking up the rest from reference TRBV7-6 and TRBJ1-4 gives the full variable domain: GAGVSQSPRYKVTKRGQDVALRCDPISGHVSLYWYRQALGQGPEFLTYFNYEAQQDKSGLPNDRFSAERPEGSISTLTIQRTEQRDSAMYRCASSPGTTNEKLFFGSGTQLSVL.

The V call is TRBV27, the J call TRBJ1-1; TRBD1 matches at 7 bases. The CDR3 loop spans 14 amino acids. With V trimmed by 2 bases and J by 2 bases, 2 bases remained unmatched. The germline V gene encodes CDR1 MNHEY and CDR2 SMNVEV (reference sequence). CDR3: CASSLGDRNTEAFF. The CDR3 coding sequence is TGTGCCAGCAGTTTAGGGGACAGAAACACTGAAGCTTTCTTT.

For the CDR3, the DNA is TGTGCCAGCAGCCCTCCTCCAGGGCGACCGACCTATGGCTACACCTTC. It specifies CASSPPPGRPTYGYTF. The V call is TRBV7-9, the J call TRBJ1-2, with D possibly matching TRBD1 (5 bases). The germline V gene encodes CDR1 SEHNR and CDR2 FQNEAQ (reference sequence). The CDR3 is made up of 16 amino acids. Trimming shortened V by 5 bases and J by 4 bases, and 20 bases separated the two germline ends.

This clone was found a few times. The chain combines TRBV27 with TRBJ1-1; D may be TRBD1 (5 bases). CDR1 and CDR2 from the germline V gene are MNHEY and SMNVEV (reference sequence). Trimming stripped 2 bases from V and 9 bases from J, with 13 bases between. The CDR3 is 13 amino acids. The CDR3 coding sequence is TGTGCCAGCAGTTTAAGAGGGGAGGGAAAAGCTTTCTTT. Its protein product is CASSLRGEGKAFF.

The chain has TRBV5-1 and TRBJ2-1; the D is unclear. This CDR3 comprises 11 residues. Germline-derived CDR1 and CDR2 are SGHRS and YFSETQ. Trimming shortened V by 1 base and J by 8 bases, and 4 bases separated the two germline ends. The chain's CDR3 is CASSLSHEQFF. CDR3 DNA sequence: TGCGCCAGCAGCTTGAGCCATGAGCAGTTCTTC.

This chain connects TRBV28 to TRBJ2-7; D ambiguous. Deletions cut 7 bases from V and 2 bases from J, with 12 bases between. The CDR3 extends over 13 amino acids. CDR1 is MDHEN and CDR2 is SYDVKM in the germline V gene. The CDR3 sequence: CASMPGSTYEQYF. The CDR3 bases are TGTGCCAGCATGCCAGGCTCAACCTACGAGCAGTACTTC. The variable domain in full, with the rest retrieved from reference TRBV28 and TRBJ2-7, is DVKVTQSSRYLVKRTGEKVFLECVQDMDHENMFWYRQDPGLGLRLIYFSYDVKMKEKGDIPEGYSVSREKKERFSLILESASTNQTSMYLCASMPGSTYEQYFGPGTRLTVT.

In nucleotides, the CDR3 is TGTGCCTGGAGTGTAAGGATGGTCGTGGCAGGGGTCTACGAGCAGTACTTC. It codes for CAWSVRMVVAGVYEQYF. The chain links TRBV30 to TRBJ2-7, with D tentatively TRBD1 (6 bases). Germline V gives CDR1 GTSNPN, CDR2 SVGIG (reference sequence). The V end was cut by 0 bases, the J end by 3 bases, with 21 bases between. This CDR3 is built from 17 residues.

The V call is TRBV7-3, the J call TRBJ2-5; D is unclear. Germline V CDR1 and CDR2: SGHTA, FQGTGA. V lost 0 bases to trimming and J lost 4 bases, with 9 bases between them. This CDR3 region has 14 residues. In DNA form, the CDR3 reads TGTGCCAGCAGCTTAACGGGCTTCGGAGAGACCCAGTACTTC. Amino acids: CASSLTGFGETQYF.

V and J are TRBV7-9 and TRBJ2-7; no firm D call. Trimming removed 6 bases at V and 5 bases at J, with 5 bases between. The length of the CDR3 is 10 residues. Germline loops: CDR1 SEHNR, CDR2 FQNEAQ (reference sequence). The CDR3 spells CASSSDEQYF. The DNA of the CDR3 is TGTGCCAGCAGTTCTGACGAGCAGTACTTC.

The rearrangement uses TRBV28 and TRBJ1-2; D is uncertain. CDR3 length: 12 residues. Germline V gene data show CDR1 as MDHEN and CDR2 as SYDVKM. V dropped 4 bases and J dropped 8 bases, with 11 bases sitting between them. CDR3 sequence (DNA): TGTGCCAGCAGTTCCGCTGCGGCCGGCTACACCTTC. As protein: CASSSAAAGYTF.

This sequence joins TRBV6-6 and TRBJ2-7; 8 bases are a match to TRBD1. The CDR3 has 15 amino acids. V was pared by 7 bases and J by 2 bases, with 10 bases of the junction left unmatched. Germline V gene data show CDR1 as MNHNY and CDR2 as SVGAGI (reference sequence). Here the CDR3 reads CASTPSWDRTYEQYF. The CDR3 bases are TGTGCCAGCACCCCCTCATGGGACAGGACCTACGAGCAGTACTTC.

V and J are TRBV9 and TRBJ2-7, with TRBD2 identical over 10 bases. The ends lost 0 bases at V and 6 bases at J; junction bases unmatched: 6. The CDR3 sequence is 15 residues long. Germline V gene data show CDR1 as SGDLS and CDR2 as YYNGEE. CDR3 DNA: TGTGCCAGCAGCGTAGGGCTAGCGGGAGTTCTCGAGCAGTACTTC. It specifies CASSVGLAGVLEQYF.